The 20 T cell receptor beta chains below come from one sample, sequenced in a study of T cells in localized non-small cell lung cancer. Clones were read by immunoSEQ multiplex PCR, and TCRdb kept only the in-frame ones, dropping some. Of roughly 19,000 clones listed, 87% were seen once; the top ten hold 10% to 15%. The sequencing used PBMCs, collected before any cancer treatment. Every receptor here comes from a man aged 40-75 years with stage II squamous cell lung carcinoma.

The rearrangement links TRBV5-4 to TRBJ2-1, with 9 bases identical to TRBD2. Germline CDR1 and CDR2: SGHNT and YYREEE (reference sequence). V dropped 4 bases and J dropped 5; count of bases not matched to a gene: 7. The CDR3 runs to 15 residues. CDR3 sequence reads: CASSPGTSFDNEQFF. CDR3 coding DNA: TGTGCCAGCAGCCCCGGGACTAGCTTTGACAATGAGCAGTTCTTC.

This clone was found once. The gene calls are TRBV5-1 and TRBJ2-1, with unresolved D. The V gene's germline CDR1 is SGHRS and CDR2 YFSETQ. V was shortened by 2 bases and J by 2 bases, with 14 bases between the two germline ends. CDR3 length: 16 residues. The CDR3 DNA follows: TGCGCCAGCAGCTTATCCTGGCTACCCCCCTACAATGAGCAGTTCTTC. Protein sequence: CASSLSWLPPYNEQFF. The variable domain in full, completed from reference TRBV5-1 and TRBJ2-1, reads KAGVTQTPRYLIKTRGQQVTLSCSPISGHRSVSWYQQTPGQGLQFLFEYFSETQRNKGNFPGRFSGRQFSNSRSEMNVSTLELGDSALYLCASSLSWLPPYNEQFFGPGTRLTVL.

The CDR3 bases are TGTGCCAGCAGGATCGACCCGAGCTCCTACAATGAGCAGTTCTTC. Translating it yields CASRIDPSSYNEQFF. This chain uses TRBV28 with TRBJ2-1; D is unresolved. CDR3 length: 15 amino acids. The ends were cut back, 6 bases at V and 0 bases at J, with 12 bases in the middle. Germline lookup yields CDR1 MDHEN and CDR2 SYDVKM.

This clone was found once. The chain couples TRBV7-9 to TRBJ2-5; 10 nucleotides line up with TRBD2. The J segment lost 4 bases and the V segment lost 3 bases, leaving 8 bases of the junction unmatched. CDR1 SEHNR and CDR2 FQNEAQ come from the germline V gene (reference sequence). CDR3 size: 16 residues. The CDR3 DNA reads TGTGCCAGCAGCTTCTCGACTAGCGGGCTGGGAGAGACCCAGTACTTC. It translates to CASSFSTSGLGETQYF.

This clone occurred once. The CDR3 reads CSVPGQDNNEQFF. CDR3 DNA: TGCAGCGTTCCGGGACAGGACAACAATGAGCAGTTCTTC. The gene calls are TRBV29-1 and TRBJ2-1, with TRBD1 matching over 8 bases. The CDR3 runs to 13 residues. The germline V gene encodes CDR1 SQVTM and CDR2 ANQGSEA. The V and J ends lost 5 bases and 5 bases, in that order; junction bases with no gene match: 5.

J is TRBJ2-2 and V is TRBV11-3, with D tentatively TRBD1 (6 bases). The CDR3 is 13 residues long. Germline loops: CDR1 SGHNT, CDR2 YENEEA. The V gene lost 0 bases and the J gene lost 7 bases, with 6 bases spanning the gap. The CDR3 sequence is CASSLEGGGELFF. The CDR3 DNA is TGTGCCAGCAGCTTAGAAGGGGGCGGGGAGCTGTTTTTT. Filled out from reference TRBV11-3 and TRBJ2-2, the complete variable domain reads EAGVVQSPRYKIIEKKQPVAFWCNPISGHNTLYWYLQNLGQGPELLIRYENEEAVDDSQLPKDRFSAERLKGVDSTLKIQPAELGDSAVYLCASSLEGGGELFFGEGSRLTVL.

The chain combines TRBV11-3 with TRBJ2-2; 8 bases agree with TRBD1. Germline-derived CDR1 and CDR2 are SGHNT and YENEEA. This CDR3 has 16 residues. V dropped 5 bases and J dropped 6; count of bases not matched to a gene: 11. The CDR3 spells CASSASGTGYPGELFF. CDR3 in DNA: TGTGCCAGCAGCGCCTCCGGGACAGGTTACCCCGGGGAGCTGTTTTTT.

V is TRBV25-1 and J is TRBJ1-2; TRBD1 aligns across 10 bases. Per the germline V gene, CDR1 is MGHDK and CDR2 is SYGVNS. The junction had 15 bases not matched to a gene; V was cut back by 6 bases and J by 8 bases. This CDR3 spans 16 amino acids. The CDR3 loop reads CASSETSGTGVLGYTF. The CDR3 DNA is TGTGCCAGCAGCGAAACTTCCGGGACAGGGGTATTGGGCTACACCTTC.

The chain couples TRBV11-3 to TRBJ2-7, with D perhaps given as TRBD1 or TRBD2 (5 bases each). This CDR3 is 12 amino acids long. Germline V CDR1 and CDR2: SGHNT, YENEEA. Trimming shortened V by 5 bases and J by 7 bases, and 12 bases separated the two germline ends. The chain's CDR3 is CASSPGTGEQYF. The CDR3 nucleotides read TGTGCCAGCAGCCCCGGGACGGGGGAGCAGTACTTC. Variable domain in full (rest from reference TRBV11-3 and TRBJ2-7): EAGVVQSPRYKIIEKKQPVAFWCNPISGHNTLYWYLQNLGQGPELLIRYENEEAVDDSQLPKDRFSAERLKGVDSTLKIQPAELGDSAVYLCASSPGTGEQYFGPGTRLTVT.

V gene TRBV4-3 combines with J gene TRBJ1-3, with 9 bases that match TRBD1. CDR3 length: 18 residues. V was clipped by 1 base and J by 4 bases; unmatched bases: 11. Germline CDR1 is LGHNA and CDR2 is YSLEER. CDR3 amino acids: CASSQGPPQGAPGNTIYF. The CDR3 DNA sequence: TGCGCCAGCAGCCAAGGCCCTCCACAGGGGGCGCCGGGAAACACCATATATTTT.

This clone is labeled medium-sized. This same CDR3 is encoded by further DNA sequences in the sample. The CDR3 is CASSPTSAGEQYF. The DNA for the CDR3 is TGTGCCAGCAGTCCAACTAGCGCGGGCGAGCAGTACTTC. The chain links TRBV27 to TRBJ2-7; 7 positions agree with TRBD2. In germline, CDR1 is MNHEY, CDR2 SMNVEV (reference sequence). J gave up 6 bases and V 5 bases, and 7 bases lay outside the gene matches. CDR3 size: 13 residues.

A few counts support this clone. The CDR3 coding sequence is TGCGCCAGCAGCCAGGGGGAACAGCCGAACACTGAAGCTTTCTTT. The encoded protein is CASSQGEQPNTEAFF. This chain links TRBV4-1 with TRBJ1-1, with D perhaps TRBD1 (5 bases). Between the trimmed V and J ends, which lost 3 bases and 1 base, there was a span of 12 bases. This CDR3 has 15 residues. Germline CDR1 MGHRA, CDR2 YSYEKL.

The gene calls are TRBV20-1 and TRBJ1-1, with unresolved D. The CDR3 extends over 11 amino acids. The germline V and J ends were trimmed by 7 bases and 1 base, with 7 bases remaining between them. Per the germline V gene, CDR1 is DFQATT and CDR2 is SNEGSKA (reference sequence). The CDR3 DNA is TGCAGTGTCGAGCAGAACACTGAAGCTTTCTTT. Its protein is CSVEQNTEAFF.

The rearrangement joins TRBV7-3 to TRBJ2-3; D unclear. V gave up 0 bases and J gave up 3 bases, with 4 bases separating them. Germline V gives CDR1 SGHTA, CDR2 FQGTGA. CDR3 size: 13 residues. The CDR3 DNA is TGTGCCAGCAGCTTAACGGGGACAGATACGCAGTATTTT. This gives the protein CASSLTGTDTQYF. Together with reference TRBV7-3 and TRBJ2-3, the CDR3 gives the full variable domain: GAGVSQTPSNKVTEKGKYVELRCDPISGHTALYWYRQSLGQGPEFLIYFQGTGAADDSGLPNDRFFAVRPEGSVSTLKIQRTERGDSAVYLCASSLTGTDTQYFGPGTRLTVL.

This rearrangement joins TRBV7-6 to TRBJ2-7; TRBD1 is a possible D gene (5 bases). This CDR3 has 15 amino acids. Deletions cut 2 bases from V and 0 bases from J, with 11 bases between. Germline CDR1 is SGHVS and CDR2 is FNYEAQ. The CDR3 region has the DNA TGTGCCAGCAGCTTATCTGACAGCAGCTCCTACGAGCAGTACTTC. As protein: CASSLSDSSSYEQYF. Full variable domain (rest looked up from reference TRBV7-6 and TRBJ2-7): GAGVSQSPRYKVTKRGQDVALRCDPISGHVSLYWYRQALGQGPEFLTYFNYEAQQDKSGLPNDRFSAERPEGSISTLTIQRTEQRDSAMYRCASSLSDSSSYEQYFGPGTRLTVT.

CDR3 DNA sequence: TGTGCCAGCAGACGCTTTGACAGGGAGGATTTCTTT. As protein: CASRRFDREDFF. The genes are TRBV2 and TRBJ1-1; 7 nucleotides match TRBD1. Germline V lookup: CDR1 SNHLY, CDR2 FYNNEI. CDR3 length: 12 amino acids. V shed 6 bases, J shed 13 bases, and the junction held 11 bases outside the gene matches. Drawing the rest from reference TRBV2 and TRBJ1-1, the complete variable domain is EPEVTQTPSHQVTQMGQEVILRCVPISNHLYFYWYRQILGQKVEFLVSFYNNEISEKSEIFDDQFSVERPDGSNFTLKIRSTKLEDSAMYFCASRRFDREDFFGQGTRLTVV.

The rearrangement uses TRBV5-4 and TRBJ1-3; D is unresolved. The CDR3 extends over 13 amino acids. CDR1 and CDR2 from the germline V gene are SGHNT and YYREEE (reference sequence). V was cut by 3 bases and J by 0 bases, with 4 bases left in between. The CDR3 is CASSSDSGNTIYF. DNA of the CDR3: TGTGCCAGCAGCTCGGACTCTGGAAACACCATATATTTT.

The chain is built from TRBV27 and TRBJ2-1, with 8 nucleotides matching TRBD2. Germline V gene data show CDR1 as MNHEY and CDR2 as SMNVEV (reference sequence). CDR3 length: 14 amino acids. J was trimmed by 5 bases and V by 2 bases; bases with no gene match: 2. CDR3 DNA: TGTGCCAGCAGTTTAGCGGGGGGAAACAATGAGCAGTTCTTC. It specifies CASSLAGGNNEQFF.

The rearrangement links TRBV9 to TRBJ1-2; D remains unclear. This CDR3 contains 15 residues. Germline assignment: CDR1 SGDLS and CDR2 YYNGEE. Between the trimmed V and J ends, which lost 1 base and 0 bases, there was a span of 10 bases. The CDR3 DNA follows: TGTGCCAGCAGCGTAAGAGACAACCCTAACTATGGCTACACCTTC. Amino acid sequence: CASSVRDNPNYGYTF. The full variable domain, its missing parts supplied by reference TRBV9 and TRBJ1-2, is DSGVTQTPKHLITATGQRVTLRCSPRSGDLSVYWYQQSLDQGLQFLIQYYNGEERAKGNILERFSAQQFPDLHSELNLSSLELGDSALYFCASSVRDNPNYGYTFGSGTRLTVV.

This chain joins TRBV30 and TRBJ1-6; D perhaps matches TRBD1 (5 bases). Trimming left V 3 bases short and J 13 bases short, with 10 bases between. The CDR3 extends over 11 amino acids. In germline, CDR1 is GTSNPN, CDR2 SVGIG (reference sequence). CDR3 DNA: TGTGCCTGGAGCCTTGGGGGTCCCCTCCACTTT. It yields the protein CAWSLGGPLHF.